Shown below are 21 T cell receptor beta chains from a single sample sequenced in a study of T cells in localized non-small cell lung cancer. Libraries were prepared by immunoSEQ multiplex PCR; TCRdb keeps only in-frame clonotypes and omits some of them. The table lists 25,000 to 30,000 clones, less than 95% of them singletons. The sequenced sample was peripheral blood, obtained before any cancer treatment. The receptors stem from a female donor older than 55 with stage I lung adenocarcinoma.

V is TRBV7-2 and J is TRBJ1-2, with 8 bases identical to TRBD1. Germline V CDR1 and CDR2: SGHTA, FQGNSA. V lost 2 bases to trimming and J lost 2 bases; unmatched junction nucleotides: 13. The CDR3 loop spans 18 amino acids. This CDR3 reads CASSLRAGQGAENYGYTF. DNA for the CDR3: TGTGCCAGCAGCTTAAGAGCTGGACAGGGCGCCGAGAACTATGGCTACACCTTC.

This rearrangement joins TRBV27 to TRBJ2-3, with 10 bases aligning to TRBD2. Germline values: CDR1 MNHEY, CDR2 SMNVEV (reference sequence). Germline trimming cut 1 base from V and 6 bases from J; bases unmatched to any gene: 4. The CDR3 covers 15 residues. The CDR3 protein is CASSLLAGGGDTQYF. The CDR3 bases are TGTGCCAGCAGTTTATTAGCGGGGGGAGGGGATACGCAGTATTTT.

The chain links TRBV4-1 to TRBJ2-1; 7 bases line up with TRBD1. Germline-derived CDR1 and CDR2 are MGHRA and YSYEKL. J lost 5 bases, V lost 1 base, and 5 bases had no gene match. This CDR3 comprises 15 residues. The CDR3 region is CASSQVGGLNNEQFF. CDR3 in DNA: TGCGCCAGCAGCCAAGTAGGGGGCCTCAACAATGAGCAGTTCTTC.

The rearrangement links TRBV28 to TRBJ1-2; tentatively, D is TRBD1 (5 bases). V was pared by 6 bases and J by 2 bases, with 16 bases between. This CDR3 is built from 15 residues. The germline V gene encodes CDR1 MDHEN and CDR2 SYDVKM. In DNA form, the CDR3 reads TGTGCCAGCAGGGGACGAGACGGATTAAACTATGGCTACACCTTC. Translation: CASRGRDGLNYGYTF.

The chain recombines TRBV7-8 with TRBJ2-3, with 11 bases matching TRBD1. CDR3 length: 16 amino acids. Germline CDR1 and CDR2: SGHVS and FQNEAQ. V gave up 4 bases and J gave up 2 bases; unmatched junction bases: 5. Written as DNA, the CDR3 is TGTGCCAGCAGCTGGGGGGACAGGGGGGTCACAGATACGCAGTATTTT. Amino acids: CASSWGDRGVTDTQYF. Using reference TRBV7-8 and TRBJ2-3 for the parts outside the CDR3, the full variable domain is GAGVSQSPRYKVAKRGQDVALRCDPISGHVSLFWYQQALGQGPEFLTYFQNEAQLDKSGLPSDRFFAERPEGSVSTLKIQRTQQEDSAVYLCASSWGDRGVTDTQYFGPGTRLTVL.

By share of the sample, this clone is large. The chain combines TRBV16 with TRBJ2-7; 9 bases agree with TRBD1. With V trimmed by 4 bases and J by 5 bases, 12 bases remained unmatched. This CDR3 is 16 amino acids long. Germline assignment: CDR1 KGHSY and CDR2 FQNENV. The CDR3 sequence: CASSPLRDRDGDEQYF. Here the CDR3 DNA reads TGTGCCAGCAGCCCGCTACGGGACAGGGACGGGGACGAGCAGTACTTC.

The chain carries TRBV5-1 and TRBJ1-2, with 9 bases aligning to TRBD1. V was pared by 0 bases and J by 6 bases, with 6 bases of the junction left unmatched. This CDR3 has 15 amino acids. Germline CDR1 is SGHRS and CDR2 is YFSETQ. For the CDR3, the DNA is TGCGCCAGCAGCTTGGTGTCCGGGACAGGGAATGGCTACACCTTC. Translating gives CASSLVSGTGNGYTF.

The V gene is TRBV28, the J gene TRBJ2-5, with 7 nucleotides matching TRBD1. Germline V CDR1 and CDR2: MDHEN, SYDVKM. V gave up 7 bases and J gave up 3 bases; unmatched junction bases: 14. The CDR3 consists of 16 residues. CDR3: CASTGPGTEQKETQYF. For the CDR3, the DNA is TGTGCCAGCACCGGCCCTGGGACAGAACAAAAAGAGACCCAGTACTTC.

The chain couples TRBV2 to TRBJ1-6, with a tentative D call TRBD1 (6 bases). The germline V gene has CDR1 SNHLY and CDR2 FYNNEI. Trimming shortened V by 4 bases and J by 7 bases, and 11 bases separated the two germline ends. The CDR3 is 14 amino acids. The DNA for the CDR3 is TGTGCCAGCAGTGCGGAGGGGGAAAATTCACCCCTCCACTTT. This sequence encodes CASSAEGENSPLHF.

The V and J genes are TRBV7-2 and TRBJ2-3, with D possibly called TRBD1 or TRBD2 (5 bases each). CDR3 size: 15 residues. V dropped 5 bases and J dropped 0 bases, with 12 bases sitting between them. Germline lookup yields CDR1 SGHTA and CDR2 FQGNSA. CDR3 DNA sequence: TGTGCCAGCAGCCGCCAGGGCGGGAGCACAGATACGCAGTATTTT. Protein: CASSRQGGSTDTQYF.

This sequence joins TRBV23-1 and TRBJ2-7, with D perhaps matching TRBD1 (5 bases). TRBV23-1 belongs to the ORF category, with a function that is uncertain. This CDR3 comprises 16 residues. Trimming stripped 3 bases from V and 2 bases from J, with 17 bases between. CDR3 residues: CASSHPQGQLAYEQYF. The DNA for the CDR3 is TGCGCCAGCAGTCACCCCCAGGGTCAGCTAGCCTACGAGCAGTACTTC.

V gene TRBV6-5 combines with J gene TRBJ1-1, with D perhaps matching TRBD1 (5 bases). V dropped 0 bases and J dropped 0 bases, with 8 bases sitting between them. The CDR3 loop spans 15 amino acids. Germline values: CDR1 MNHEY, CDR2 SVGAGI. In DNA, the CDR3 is TGTGCCAGCAGTTACTCCAGGGTCATGAACACTGAAGCTTTCTTT. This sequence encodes CASSYSRVMNTEAFF.

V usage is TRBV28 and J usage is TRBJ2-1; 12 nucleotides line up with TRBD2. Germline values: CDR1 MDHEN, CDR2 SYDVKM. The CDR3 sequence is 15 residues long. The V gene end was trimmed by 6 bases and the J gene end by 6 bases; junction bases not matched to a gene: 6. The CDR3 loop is CASSVTSGRGNEQFF. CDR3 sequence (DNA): TGTGCCAGCAGCGTGACTAGCGGGAGAGGCAATGAGCAGTTCTTC. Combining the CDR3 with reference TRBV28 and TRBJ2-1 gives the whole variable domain DVKVTQSSRYLVKRTGEKVFLECVQDMDHENMFWYRQDPGLGLRLIYFSYDVKMKEKGDIPEGYSVSREKKERFSLILESASTNQTSMYLCASSVTSGRGNEQFFGPGTRLTVL.

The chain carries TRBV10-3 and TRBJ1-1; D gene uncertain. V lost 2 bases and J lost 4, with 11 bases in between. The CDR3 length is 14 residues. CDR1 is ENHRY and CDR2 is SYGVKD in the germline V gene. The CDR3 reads CAISEEPLSTEAFF. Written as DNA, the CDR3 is TGTGCCATCAGTGAGGAGCCCTTGTCCACTGAAGCTTTCTTT.

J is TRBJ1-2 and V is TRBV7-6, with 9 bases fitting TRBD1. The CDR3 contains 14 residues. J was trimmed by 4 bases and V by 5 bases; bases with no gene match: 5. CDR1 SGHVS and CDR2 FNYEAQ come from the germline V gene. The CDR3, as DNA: TGTGCCAGCAGCCCCGGGACAGGGTCCTATGGCTACACCTTC. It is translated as CASSPGTGSYGYTF.

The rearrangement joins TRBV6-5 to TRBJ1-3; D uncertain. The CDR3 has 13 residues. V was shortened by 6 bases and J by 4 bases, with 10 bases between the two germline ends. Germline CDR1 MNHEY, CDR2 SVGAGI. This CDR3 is CASRDGVGNTIYF. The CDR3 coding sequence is TGTGCCAGCAGGGACGGTGTCGGAAACACCATATATTTT.

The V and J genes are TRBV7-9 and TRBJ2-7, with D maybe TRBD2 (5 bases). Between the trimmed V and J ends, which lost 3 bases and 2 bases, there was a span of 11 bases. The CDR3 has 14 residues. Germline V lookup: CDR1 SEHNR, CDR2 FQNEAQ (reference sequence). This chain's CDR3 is CASSFGDPPYEQYF. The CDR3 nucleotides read TGTGCCAGCAGCTTCGGGGATCCCCCCTACGAGCAGTACTTC. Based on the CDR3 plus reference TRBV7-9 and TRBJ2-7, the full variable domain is DTGVSQNPRHKITKRGQNVTFRCDPISEHNRLYWYRQTLGQGPEFLTYFQNEAQLEKSRLLSDRFSAERPKGSFSTLEIQRTEQGDSAMYLCASSFGDPPYEQYFGPGTRLTVT.

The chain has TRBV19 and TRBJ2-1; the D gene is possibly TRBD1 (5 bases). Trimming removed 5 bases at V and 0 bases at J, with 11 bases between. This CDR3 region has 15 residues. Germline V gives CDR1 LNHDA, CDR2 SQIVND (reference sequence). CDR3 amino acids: CASSSTVSSYNEQFF. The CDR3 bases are TGTGCCAGTAGTTCGACAGTAAGCTCCTACAATGAGCAGTTCTTC.

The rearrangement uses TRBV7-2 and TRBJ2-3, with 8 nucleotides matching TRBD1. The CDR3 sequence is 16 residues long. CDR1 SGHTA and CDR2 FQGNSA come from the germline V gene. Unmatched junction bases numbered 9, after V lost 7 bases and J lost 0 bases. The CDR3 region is CASTLIGQGSTDTQYF. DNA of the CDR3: TGTGCCAGCACCCTAATCGGACAGGGAAGCACAGATACGCAGTATTTT.

The CDR3 nucleotides read TGTGCCTGGAGTGTATCCGAAAATCAGCCCCAGCATTTT. Residues: CAWSVSENQPQHF. The genes are TRBV30 and TRBJ1-5; D not certain. Germline loops: CDR1 GTSNPN, CDR2 SVGIG (reference sequence). V lost 0 bases and J lost 4, with 7 bases in between. This CDR3 has 13 residues. Full variable domain (rest looked up from reference TRBV30 and TRBJ1-5): SQTIHQWPATLVQPVGSPLSLECTVEGTSNPNLYWYRQAAGRGLQLLFYSVGIGQISSEVPQNLSASRPQDRQFILSSKKLLLSDSGFYLCAWSVSENQPQHFGDGTRLSIL.

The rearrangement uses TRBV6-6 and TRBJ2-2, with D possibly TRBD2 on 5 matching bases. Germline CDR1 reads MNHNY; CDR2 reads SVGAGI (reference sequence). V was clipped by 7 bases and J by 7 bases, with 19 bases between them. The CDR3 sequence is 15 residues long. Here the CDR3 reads CASKVLGRGSGELFF. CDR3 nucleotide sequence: TGTGCCAGCAAAGTACTTGGGAGAGGAAGCGGGGAGCTGTTTTTT.